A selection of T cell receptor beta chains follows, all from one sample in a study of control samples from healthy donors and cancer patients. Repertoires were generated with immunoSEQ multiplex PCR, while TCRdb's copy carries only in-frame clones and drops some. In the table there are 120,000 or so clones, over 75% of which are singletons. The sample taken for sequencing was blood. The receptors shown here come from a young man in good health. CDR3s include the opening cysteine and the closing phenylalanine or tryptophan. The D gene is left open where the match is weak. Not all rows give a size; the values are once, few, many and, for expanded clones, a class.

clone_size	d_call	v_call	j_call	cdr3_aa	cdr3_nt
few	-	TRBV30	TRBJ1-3	CAWSAGGASGNTIYF	TGTGCCTGGAGTGCGGGCGGGGCCTCTGGAAACACCATATATTTT
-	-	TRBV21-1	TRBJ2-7	CASSKGPLDRGSSYEQYF	TGTGCCAGCAGCAAAGGACCCTTAGACAGGGGGAGTTCATACGAGCAGTACTTC
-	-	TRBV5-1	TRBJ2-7	CASSLDIGQSFSYEQYF	TGCGCCAGCAGCTTGGATATAGGCCAGAGTTTTTCCTACGAGCAGTACTTC
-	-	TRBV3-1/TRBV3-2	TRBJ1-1	CASSQQGRAFF	TGTGCCAGCAGCCAACAGGGTAGGGCTTTCTTT
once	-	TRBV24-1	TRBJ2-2	CATNGDTGELFF	TGTGCCACCAACGGGGACACCGGGGAGCTGTTTTTT
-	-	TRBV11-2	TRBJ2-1	CASSLMLGRDEQFF	TGTGCCAGCAGCTTAATGCTGGGGCGGGATGAGCAGTTCTTC
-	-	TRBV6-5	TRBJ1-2	CASRTRTVTNYGYTF	TGTGCCAGCAGAACCCGGACAGTTACGAACTATGGCTACACCTTC
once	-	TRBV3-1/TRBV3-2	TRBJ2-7	CASSQEFRGAVSTEQYF	TGTGCCAGCAGCCAAGAGTTCCGCGGAGCTGTGTCAACCGAGCAGTACTTC
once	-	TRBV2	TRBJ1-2	CASSGVPRADGYTF	TGTGCCAGCAGTGGAGTCCCCAGGGCCGACGGCTACACCTTC
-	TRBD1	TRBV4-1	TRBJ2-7	CASSHPGQGSYEQYF	TGCGCCAGCAGCCATCCGGGACAGGGGTCCTACGAGCAGTACTTC
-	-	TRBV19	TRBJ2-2	CASRGWGSVGELFF	TGTGCCAGTAGGGGCTGGGGGTCTGTCGGGGAGCTGTTTTTT
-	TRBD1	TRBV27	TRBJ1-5	CASSEGQGNQPQHF	TGTGCCAGCAGTGAAGGACAGGGCAATCAGCCCCAGCATTTT
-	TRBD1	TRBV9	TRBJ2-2	CASSIGTGVSRELFF	TGTGCCAGCAGCATAGGGACAGGGGTATCCCGGGAGCTGTTTTTT
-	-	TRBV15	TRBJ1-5	CATSRVQGAGVLNQPQHF	TGTGCCACCAGCAGGGTACAGGGAGCCGGCGTGCTGAATCAGCCCCAGCATTTT